The clone carrying this T cell receptor (beta chain) has only a few counts. Trimming at V came to 5 bases and at J to 6 bases, leaving 6 bases not matched to a gene. The CDR3 contains 13 residues. Per the germline V gene, CDR1 is SGHNT and CDR2 is YENEEA. Until they underwent thyroid surgery, no patient had received any treatment. TCRdb reprocessed the PCR reads using MiXCR. The profile shows tens of thousands of clones, roughly a quarter of them singletons. The data are from a study of metastatic and nonmetastatic thyroid tumors. The clonotype was recovered from a female donor with papillary thyroid cancer or a benign thyroid nodule (not recorded which). Some clones in this sample may be carry-over from other donors' samples. The chain carries TRBV11-3 and TRBJ2-7; TRBD1 matches 8 bases. Sequenced sample: tumor tissue. As DNA, the CDR3 is TGTGCCAGCAGCCCGGGGACAGGAGGCGAGCAGTACTTC. This gives the protein CASSPGTGGEQYF.